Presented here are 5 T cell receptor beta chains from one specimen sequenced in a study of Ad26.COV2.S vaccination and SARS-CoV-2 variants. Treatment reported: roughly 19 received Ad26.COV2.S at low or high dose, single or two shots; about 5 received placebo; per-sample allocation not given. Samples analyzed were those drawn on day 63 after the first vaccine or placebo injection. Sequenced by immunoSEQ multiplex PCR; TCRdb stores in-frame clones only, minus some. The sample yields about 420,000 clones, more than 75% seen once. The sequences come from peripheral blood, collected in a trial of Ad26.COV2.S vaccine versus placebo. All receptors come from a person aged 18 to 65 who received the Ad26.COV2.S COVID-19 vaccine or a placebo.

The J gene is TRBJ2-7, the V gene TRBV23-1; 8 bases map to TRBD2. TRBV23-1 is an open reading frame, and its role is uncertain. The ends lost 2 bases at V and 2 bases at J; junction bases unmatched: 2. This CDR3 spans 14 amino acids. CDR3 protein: CASSQRTSTYEQYF. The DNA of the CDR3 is TGCGCCAGCAGTCAACGGACTAGCACCTACGAGCAGTACTTC.

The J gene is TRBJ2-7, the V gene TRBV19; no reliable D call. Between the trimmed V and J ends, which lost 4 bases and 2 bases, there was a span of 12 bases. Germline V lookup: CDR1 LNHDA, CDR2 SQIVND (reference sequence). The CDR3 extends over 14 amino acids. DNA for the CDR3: TGTGCCAGTAGTAGGCGACAAGTACCCTACGAGCAGTACTTC. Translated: CASSRRQVPYEQYF.

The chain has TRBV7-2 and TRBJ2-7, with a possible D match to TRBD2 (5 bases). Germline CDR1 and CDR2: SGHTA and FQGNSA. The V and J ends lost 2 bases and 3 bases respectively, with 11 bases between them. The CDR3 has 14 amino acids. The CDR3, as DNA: TGTGCCAGCAGCTTACCGGGAACCCTCTACGAGCAGTACTTC. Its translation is CASSLPGTLYEQYF.

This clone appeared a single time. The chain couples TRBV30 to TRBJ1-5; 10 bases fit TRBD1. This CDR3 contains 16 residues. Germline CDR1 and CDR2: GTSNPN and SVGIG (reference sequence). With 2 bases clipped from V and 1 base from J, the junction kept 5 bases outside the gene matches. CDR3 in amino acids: CAWSSGTGESNQPQHF. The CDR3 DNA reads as TGTGCCTGGAGTAGCGGGACAGGGGAAAGCAATCAGCCCCAGCATTTT. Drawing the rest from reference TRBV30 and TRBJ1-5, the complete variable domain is SQTIHQWPATLVQPVGSPLSLECTVEGTSNPNLYWYRQAAGRGLQLLFYSVGIGQISSEVPQNLSASRPQDRQFILSSKKLLLSDSGFYLCAWSSGTGESNQPQHFGDGTRLSIL.

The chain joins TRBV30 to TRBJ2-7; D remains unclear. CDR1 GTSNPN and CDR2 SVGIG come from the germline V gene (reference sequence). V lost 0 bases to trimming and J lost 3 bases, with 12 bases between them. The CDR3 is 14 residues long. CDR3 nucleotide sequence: TGTGCCTGGAGTGTAAGGACGGCGGTCTACGAGCAGTACTTC. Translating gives CAWSVRTAVYEQYF.